This entry lists 4 T cell receptor beta chains sequenced from one sample in a study of blood T cells in healthy people across ages. Using a J-beta primer mix together with a sample-barcoded 5' primer, a second PCR was run for 7 to 11 cycles. TCRdb called the 5' RACE reads again in MiXCR, with one record for every CDR3 protein. The data show about 1 million distinct CDR3 sequences, 45% seen once. The source material was blood. The source is a woman aged 60-75 years in good health.

V is TRBV28 and J is TRBJ1-1; TRBD1 is a possible D gene (5 bases). Trimming removed 2 bases from V and 7 bases from J, with 14 bases in between. The CDR3 is made up of 14 amino acids. Germline CDR1 is MDHEN and CDR2 is SYDVKM. The CDR3 region has the DNA TGTGCCAGCAGTTTAACCAGGGTGAGGGGTGAAGCTTTCTTT. Amino acids: CASSLTRVRGEAFF. Together with reference TRBV28 and TRBJ1-1, the CDR3 gives the full variable domain: DVKVTQSSRYLVKRTGEKVFLECVQDMDHENMFWYRQDPGLGLRLIYFSYDVKMKEKGDIPEGYSVSREKKERFSLILESASTNQTSMYLCASSLTRVRGEAFFGQGTRLTVV.

There are a few counts of this clonotype. CDR3 sequence (DNA): TGTGCCAGCAGCTTAGATCGTAGACTGGGCTACGAGCAGTACTTC. Residues: CASSLDRRLGYEQYF. The V and J genes are TRBV11-2 and TRBJ2-5; D gene uncertain. The J call may be incorrect, as the DNA end agrees better with TRBJ2-7. Germline V gene lookup returns CDR1 SGHAT and CDR2 FQNNGV. The CDR3 extends over 15 amino acids.

The chain uses TRBV7-8 and TRBJ2-1, with TRBD2 as a possible D gene (7 bases). Germline loops: CDR1 SGHVS, CDR2 FQNEAQ. V dropped 5 bases and J dropped 8 bases, with 28 bases sitting between them. This CDR3 region has 18 residues. CDR3 DNA: TGTGCCAGCAGCGTCAACACGGGAGGCGGGGGCCCCTGGGATGAGCAGTTCTTC. Translating gives CASSVNTGGGGPWDEQFF.

The sample holds a few counts of this clonotype. J is TRBJ1-5 and V is TRBV12-3 or TRBV12-4; D remains ambiguous. The CDR3 loop spans 12 amino acids. V was shortened by 6 bases and J by 0 bases, with 3 bases between the two germline ends. For the CDR3, the DNA is TGTGCCAGCAGACATAGCAATCAGCCCCAGCATTTT. Translated: CASRHSNQPQHF.